Below, one T cell receptor beta chain is given with its context. Many counts were recorded for this clonotype. The antigen it recognizes is unknown. No base-level quality is on record; no much larger clone is a single base apart. Inclusive of the bounding cysteine and phenylalanine, the CDR3 is 12 residues long. Left in the record is the CDR3 DNA by itself, 36 bases read in frame from the first base. The germline V gene supplies CDR1 SGHTA and CDR2 FQGNSA. A distance of 7 bases separates the germline ends of V and J, which lose 5 bases and 2 bases respectively. The data are from a study of T-cell memory formation after mild COVID-19 (dated by TCRdb to about 2021). With respect to the entire study: Most TCR sequence clusters were specific to one of the two donors. In two donors, T-cell clones that expanded and contracted after mild COVID-19 were followed by sequencing TCRalpha and TCRbeta repertoires longitudinally. Two young, previously healthy adult volunteers, one female and one male, were included in the cohort.

What the study reported, not specific to this receptor: Some responding clones were detected in pre-infection memory, which suggested that pre-existing cross-reactive memory T cells had joined the SARS-CoV-2 response. Whether the second-wave clones peaking on day 37 were SARS-CoV-2 specific was not confirmed. Only a couple of mild cases were covered by the study, and larger cohorts that include severe cases with pre-infection samples were considered necessary. Balanced CD4/CD8 phenotypes were observed for clones contracting from day 15 to 85, whereas a bias towards CD4+ was observed for a second wave of clones expanding from day 15 to 37. Contracting CD4+ clones were located mainly in the CM and EM memory subsets, whereas CD8+ clones were found to be enriched in EMRA.

Sequencing used an Illumina NovaSeq 6000. TCRalpha and TCRbeta cDNA libraries were constructed by 5'RACE with constant-segment primers, with sample barcodes and unique molecular identifiers being introduced. Trizol reagent was used to extract RNA from every sample. The libraries were amplified in two PCR steps, and the second step added a second sample barcode and Illumina TruSeq adapters. Libraries were sequenced on an Illumina NovaSeq with 2 x 150 bp paired-end reads. The paper's data handling went like this. Demultiplexing of reads and collapsing into UMI-guided consensus sequences were performed with migec v1.2.7. Using mixcr v2.1.11, the UMI consensuses were aligned to TRA and TRB V and J templates and assembled into clonotypes. A clonotype was counted as expanded or contracted only if both edgeR and NoisET called the change significant, with noise models trained on biological replicates. For edgeR calls, a false discovery rate-adjusted p below 0.01 and a log2 fold-change threshold of 1 were applied. As an exploratory analysis of dynamics, max-normalized trajectories of the 1000 most abundant clonotypes were examined with PCA combined with hierarchical clustering. The CD4 or CD8 phenotype of responding clones was assigned using the separately sequenced CD4+ and CD8+ repertoires. In TCRdb, the public reads were trimmed at Q25 with fastp and aligned with MiXCR, with productive beta chains retained. Each CDR3 protein gets just one entry, which takes the most common genes and DNA from the rows behind it. The V and J calls were not made by the authors but by TCRdb's processing. This sample lists under 300,000 distinct CDR3 sequences; 16% were detected once. Together, the top ten hold about 3.5% of the sample.

Ficoll-Paque density gradient centrifugation was used to isolate PBMCs. Material for sequencing was PBMCs or a T cell subset sorted from them (not recorded which). The sequence joins TRBV7-2 to TRBJ2-7; no D gene can be assigned with confidence. This clonotype was sampled from a man younger than 35 who had mild COVID-19 (a few samples of this study predate the infection). The sample titles of this study are shuffled in the database, so cell type and time point are left out; the donor was told from shared clones. This receptor carries the CDR3 CASSLPTYEQYF. The bases read TGTGCCAGCAGCCTTCCCACCTACGAGCAGTACTTC.